The TCR beta chain under discussion was sequenced for a study of long-term antiretroviral therapy in people with HIV (dated 2022 in TCRdb). Broadly, across the study: The earliest samples were collected roughly a decade before the 2015 WHO recommendation for immediate ART, at a time when ART was usually postponed until CD4 counts fell. A retrospective serial study tested whether changes in peripheral blood TRB repertoire composition and diversity were associated with ART initiation and durable HIV suppression. About 35% of the 30 participants with HIV were female. No cross-contamination during QIAcube processing was seen in test extractions of a monoclonal T-cell line run alongside 30 to 35 polyclonal samples. From 25 to 30 adults with confirmed HIV infection, the cohort provided over 150 cryopreserved PBMC samples, gathered serially across a mean of about six years (range 1-12).

The immunoSEQ hsTCRB v3.0 assay was used at survey level resolution for TRB variable region sequencing. The targeted TRB sequencing depth was roughly 40,000-55,000 T-cell genomes per sample. An Illumina MiSeq with a v3 150-cycle kit was used to sequence the pooled TRB libraries. Per the source publication's procedure: Repertoire analysis was performed in R inside a reproducible Nextflow workflow that covered QC, data transformation and analysis. LymphoSeq2, an R package for AIRR-Seq data exploration, was used to implement custom analyses. Four samples that yielded fewer than 5000 total TRB sequences were excluded, so that approximately 200 HIV repertoires were analyzed. Among the 180 or so HIV repertoires that were kept, 59 were collected before ART initiation and more than 120 were collected after ART initiation. Repertoires were downsampled to 5000 TRB nucleotide sequences, with summary statistics averaged over 100 downsampling iterations. TRB sequences were retained for analysis only if CDR3 regions of at least seven amino acids were present. Diversity was measured with a Shannon entropy-derived clonality score and the Gini coefficient. In the repertoire networks, any two of the top 5000 CDR3 amino acid sequences were connected whenever the two sequences differed by an edit distance of one. For TRB CDR3 amino acid sequences, GLIPH2 was used to predict antigen specificity groups and MHC restriction. To flag known CMV, EBV, HIV or tissue antigen associations, CDR3 amino acid sequences were matched against VDJdb and McPAS-TCR. Pre-ART, post-ART and control groups were compared with Wilcoxon signed-rank tests and Holm-Bonferroni correction. TCRdb took over this immuneACCESS table, retaining in-frame rearrangements with V and J assigned. Such tables are incomplete; in checked studies, under half of the missing clones stem from an unresolved V gene, and the remainder is unexplained. The V and J calls and the clone size are those of that table, but D and trimming were determined from the DNA. Counted in this sample were more than 25,000 clones; less than 90% of them appeared once. Of the sample, approximately 1% falls within the top ten clones.

Trimming removed 4 bases from V and 2 bases from J, leaving 9 bases between the germline ends. The CDR3 goes from the cysteine to the phenylalanine over 14 residues. The sequence is cut down to CDR3 DNA, 42 bases in frame from base 1. CDR1 SGHKS and CDR2 YYEKEE are derived from the germline V gene (reference sequence). Study-wide conclusions, independent of this receptor: ART initiation was associated with a significant increase in TRB diversity, but diversity stayed significantly below transplant donor controls even after long-term ART. CDR3 length ranges in HIV repertoires were narrower than in controls, and network structure suggested an antigen-experienced repertoire with only a slight naive shift after ART. The samples span the years 2004 to 2017, and the ART regimens used may be less effective than current regimens. At every time point, the repertoire was dominated by expanded TRB clones first identified before ART initiation, although this dominance fluctuated and, in many PLHIV, declined after ART. Unsorted PBMC were profiled instead of sorted CD4+ and CD8+ T cells because pre-ART samples had limited cell numbers. Because PBMC availability was limited, only the TCR beta chain was sequenced, with no alpha chain pairing. No data were available on ART adherence, viral resistance or therapy changes, limiting inferences about post-ART repertoire changes.

To be included, a participant needed at least one PBMC sample from before ART initiation plus at least two post-ART samples. All participants with HIV were treated in the United States of America. Before DNA extraction, cryopreserved samples containing about 0.9-10 million PBMC were thawed and washed. At the time of the earliest PBMC sample, participants with HIV were aged between roughly 23 and 60 years. Per participant, PBMC samples came from 1-4 timepoints prior to ART initiation and 2-8 timepoints following ART initiation, for a median of 7 samples. For every participant, serial HIV viral load, CD4+ T-cell count, ART history and demographic data were obtained. A Qiagen kit on a QIAcube was used to extract genomic DNA from unsorted PBMC, with samples processed in batches of 12. With regard to this clone: Its target antigen remains unknown. Base qualities are not recorded, but no much larger clone differs from it by a single base.

Source: unsorted PBMCs, taken 2 years after starting antiretroviral therapy. The chain is assembled from TRBV5-5 and TRBJ1-4; TRBD1 is a weak D gene call, 5 bases matching. This receptor was obtained from a man aged 50 to 59 with HIV. CDR3 sequence: CASSRGRTNEKLFF. The sequenced DNA is TGTGCCAGCAGCAGGGGACGGACTAATGAAAAACTGTTTTTT.